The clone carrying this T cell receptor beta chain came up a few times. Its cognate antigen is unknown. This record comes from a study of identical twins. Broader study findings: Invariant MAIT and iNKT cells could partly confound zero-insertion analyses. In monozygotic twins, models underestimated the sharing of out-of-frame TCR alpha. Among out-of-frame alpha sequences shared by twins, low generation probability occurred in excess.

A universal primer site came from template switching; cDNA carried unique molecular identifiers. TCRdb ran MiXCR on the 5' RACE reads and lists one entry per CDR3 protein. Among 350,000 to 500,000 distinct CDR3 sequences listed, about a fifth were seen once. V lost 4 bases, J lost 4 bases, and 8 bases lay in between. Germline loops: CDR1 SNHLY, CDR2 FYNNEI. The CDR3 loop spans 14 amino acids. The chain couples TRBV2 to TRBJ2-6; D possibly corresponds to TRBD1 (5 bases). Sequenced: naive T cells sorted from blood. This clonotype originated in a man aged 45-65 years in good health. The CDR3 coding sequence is TGTGCCAGCAGTGGGGGCTTCGGGGCCAACGTCCTGACTTTC. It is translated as CASSGGFGANVLTF.